This T cell receptor beta chain was recorded in a study of T cell changes during pregnancy in multiple sclerosis (dated by TCRdb to about 2019). Notes on the research overall: Changes in the T cell repertoire over the course of pregnancy were examined in this study in women with multiple sclerosis.

On this clone: Which antigen it targets is not known. No per-base quality is available; no much larger clone lies one base away.

Measured from the cysteine to the phenylalanine, the CDR3 is 16 residues long. Left in the record is the CDR3 DNA by itself, 48 bases read in frame from the first base. V is cut back by 7 bases and J by 3 bases, with 12 bases in the junction unmatched. In the germline V gene, CDR1 corresponds to SNHLY and CDR2 to FYNNEI. Libraries were made using the immunoSEQ multiplex PCR assay. The immuneACCESS repertoire file appears here via TCRdb, limited to in-frame rearrangements. These files lack a portion of the clones; in checked studies, under half of the deficit traces to unresolved V genes, and the cause of the others is not known. The sample profile shows some 94,000 clones; 92% of them were found once. In total, the top ten clones hold 1.5% to 1.9% of the sample.

The sequence is built from TRBV2 and TRBJ2-7, with 10 middle bases fitting TRBD2. The specimen was peripheral blood, collected in the first trimester of pregnancy. The TCR was taken from a female donor with multiple sclerosis, enrolled in a pregnancy study. DNA sequence: TGTGCCAGCACAGGGACTAGCGTCCTGCTCTACTACGAGCAGTACTTC. It specifies CASTGTSVLLYYEQYF.